The 28 T cell receptor beta chains reported below all come from one sample, sequenced in a study of T cells in Graves' hyperthyroidism and ophthalmopathy. Regions amplified from RNA transcripts were the TCR beta CDR3 regions. First-round RT-PCR with HTBI primers amplified the TCR CDR3 region. TCRdb ran MiXCR on the multiplex PCR reads and lists one entry per CDR3 protein. The data show about 540,000 distinct CDR3 sequences, 46% seen once. The sequencing input was peripheral blood or thyroid tissue (not recorded which). The origin of the receptors is a woman between 18 and 30 years old with Graves' hyperthyroidism.

This clonotype was counted at least ten times. The chain is built from TRBV7-9 and TRBJ1-5, with D unresolved. V was shortened by 3 bases and J by 3 bases, with 6 bases between the two germline ends. Germline-derived CDR1 and CDR2 are SEHNR and FQNEAQ (reference sequence). The CDR3 has 13 residues. The CDR3 bases are TGTGCCAGCAGCTTGGGCGACAATCAGCCCCAGCATTTT. This sequence encodes CASSLGDNQPQHF.

With respect to this clonotype: This may come from a read error, since a much larger clone is one base off. CDR3 residues: CASSQAGFRPEAFF. The CDR3, as DNA: TGCGCCAGCAGCCAAGCGGGGTTCAGGCCTGAAGCTTTCTTT. This chain uses TRBV4-3 with TRBJ1-1; no clear D gene. Trimming cost V 1 base and J 6 bases, with 12 bases left between them. The CDR3 totals 14 residues. Germline CDR1 and CDR2: LGHNA and YSLEER.

In this sample, this clonotype turned up many times. Germline and junction disagree at one end, which may indicate a read error. The J gene is TRBJ1-4, the V gene TRBV7-7; D might be TRBD1 (5 bases). In germline, CDR1 is SSHAT, CDR2 FNYEAQ (reference sequence). The CDR3 runs to 14 residues. The CDR3 loop is CASSRRGTAEKLFF. The DNA for the CDR3 is TGTGCTAGCAGCCGGAGAGGGACCGCTGAAAAACTGTTTTTT.

In regard to this clonotype: A read error may account for a junction end that differs from germline. V is TRBV2 and J is TRBJ1-6, with D perhaps matching TRBD1 (5 bases). Germline lookup yields CDR1 SNHLY and CDR2 FYNNEI. This CDR3 contains 11 residues. The CDR3 DNA reads TGTGCCAGCAGTGATAGGGGCACACCGCCTTTT. Its protein is CASSDRGTPPF.

This sequence joins TRBV7-2 and TRBJ2-3; TRBD2 is a possible D gene (7 bases). Germline loops: CDR1 SGHTA, CDR2 FQGNSA. The CDR3 spans 21 residues. Deletions cut 5 bases from V and 0 bases from J, with 30 bases between. The CDR3 is CASSVTGPQTPSGISTDTQYF. The CDR3 DNA reads TGTGCCAGCAGCGTGACAGGACCCCAAACCCCTAGCGGCATTAGCACAGATACGCAGTATTTT.

This clonotype was counted many times. The chain is built from TRBV7-8 and TRBJ1-3; D gene unclear. V was pared by 2 bases and J by 4 bases, with 12 bases between. This CDR3 contains 15 residues. Germline V gives CDR1 SGHVS, CDR2 FQNEAQ. CDR3: CASSLLSAGGNTIYF. The CDR3 DNA reads TGTGCCAGCAGCTTATTGAGTGCGGGGGGAAACACCATATATTTT.

This clonotype was counted at least ten times. The CDR3 DNA sequence: TGTGCCAGCAGCTTACCGGGGCGCGCTGAAGCTTTCTTT. It is translated as CASSLPGRAEAFF. The rearrangement uses TRBV11-2 and TRBJ1-1, with D maybe TRBD1 (5 bases). Trimming cost V 2 bases and J 6 bases, with 10 bases left between them. Germline V gene data show CDR1 as SGHAT and CDR2 as FQNNGV. The CDR3 is 13 amino acids. Looking up the rest from reference TRBV11-2 and TRBJ1-1 gives the full variable domain: EAGVAQSPRYKIIEKRQSVAFWCNPISGHATLYWYQQILGQGPKLLIQFQNNGVVDDSQLPKDRFSAERLKGVDSTLKIQPAKLEDSAVYLCASSLPGRAEAFFGQGTRLTVV.

About this clonotype itself: It may be a read error: a sequence one base away is much more abundant. The CDR3 sequence is CSVTGQKSADTQYF. For the CDR3, the DNA is TGCAGCGTTACAGGGCAAAAAAGCGCAGATACGCAGTATTTT. The V gene is TRBV29-1, the J gene TRBJ2-3; tentatively, D is TRBD1 (6 bases). Germline V gene data show CDR1 as SQVTM and CDR2 as ANQGSEA. Trimming shortened V by 5 bases and J by 4 bases, and 16 bases separated the two germline ends. The CDR3 spans 14 residues.

The table lists this clonotype with a count of one. The chain carries TRBV4-2 and TRBJ2-2, with D hard to call. The CDR3 is made up of 14 amino acids. The germline V gene encodes CDR1 LGHNA and CDR2 YNFKEQ. Trimming left V 1 base short and J 6 bases short, with 9 bases between. The CDR3 coding sequence is TGTGCCAGCAGCCAAGCCACAAGGGCCGGGGAGCTGTTTTTT. This codes for CASSQATRAGELFF.

A word on this clonotype: This may stem from a read error, because a much larger clone lies one nucleotide away. This chain connects TRBV7-2 to TRBJ2-3; 8 bases align to TRBD1. The CDR3 contains 14 residues. The germline gives CDR1 SGHTA, CDR2 FQGNSA. V shed 5 bases and J 6 bases; nucleotides not matched to a gene: 7. CDR3 DNA sequence: TGTGCCAGCAGCGGACAGGGTGGAGGCGATACGCAGTATTTT. This sequence encodes CASSGQGGGDTQYF.

The sample holds many counts of this clonotype. The chain carries TRBV6-6 and TRBJ2-5; D may correspond to TRBD1 or TRBD2 (8 bases each). Germline V gene data show CDR1 as MNHNY and CDR2 as SVGAGI (reference sequence). Trimming shortened V by 2 bases and J by 3 bases, and 19 bases separated the two germline ends. The CDR3 contains 17 residues. The CDR3 reads CASSYGKDRGLEETQYF. The CDR3 DNA sequence: TGTGCCAGCAGTTACGGAAAAGACAGGGGACTAGAAGAGACCCAGTACTTC.

This chain connects TRBV29-1 to TRBJ2-3; TRBD1 agrees at 9 bases. V lost 3 bases to trimming and J lost 8 bases; unmatched junction nucleotides: 12. Per the germline V gene, CDR1 is SQVTM and CDR2 is ANQGSEA. CDR3 size: 15 residues. CDR3 sequence reads: CSVEAPGQGGGTQYF. For the CDR3, the DNA is TGCAGCGTTGAGGCACCGGGACAGGGCGGAGGTACGCAGTATTTT.

The V gene is TRBV29-1, the J gene TRBJ1-5; D uncertain. The CDR3 has 12 residues. Per the germline V gene, CDR1 is SQVTM and CDR2 is ANQGSEA. The DNA for the CDR3 is TGCAGTTCTTGGGAGGTCAATCAGCCCCAGCATTTT. Its translation is CSSWEVNQPQHF.

This rearrangement joins TRBV9 to TRBJ1-4; D gene ambiguous. The V end lost 1 base, the J end lost 12 bases, and 10 bases lay between the germline ends. Looked up from germline, CDR1 is SGDLS and CDR2 is YYNGEE. The CDR3 extends over 12 amino acids. CDR3 nucleotide sequence: TGTGCCAGCAGCGTAAGGGCAGAGGAACTGTTTTTT. It encodes CASSVRAEELFF.

Written as DNA, the CDR3 is TGTGCCAGCAGCGTAGATCAGCGGGGACAGGAGAACTATGGCTACACCTTC. This codes for CASSVDQRGQENYGYTF. The genes are TRBV9 and TRBJ1-2; 8 bases are shared with TRBD1. The CDR3 covers 17 residues. CDR1 is SGDLS, CDR2 YYNGEE, per germline. Trimming cost V 0 bases and J 2 bases; bases outside gene matches: 9.

The chain recombines TRBV7-9 with TRBJ1-4; 10 nucleotides align to TRBD1. Trimming at V came to 6 bases and at J to 12 bases, leaving 4 bases not matched to a gene. CDR1 is SEHNR and CDR2 is FQNEAQ in the germline V gene (reference sequence). The CDR3 length is 12 residues. The CDR3 DNA sequence: TGTGCCAGCAGTTCGGACAGGGGGGAACTGTTTTTT. This gives the protein CASSSDRGELFF.

This chain joins TRBV7-3 and TRBJ2-7, with D possibly matching TRBD1 (6 bases). Gene TRBJ2-1 matches the end of the DNA better, so the J call may be wrong. Germline V gives CDR1 SGHTA, CDR2 FQGTGA. The CDR3 extends over 13 amino acids. The CDR3 region is CASSPSGDNEQFF. CDR3 nucleotide sequence: TGTGCCAGCAGCCCGTCAGGGGATAATGAGCAGTTCTTC.

Only a few counts were recorded for this clonotype. J is TRBJ1-2 and V is TRBV18; a weak D match, TRBD1 (5 bases). V lost 6 bases and J 6 bases, leaving 17 bases between the germline ends. Germline lookup yields CDR1 KGHSH and CDR2 LQKENI. The CDR3 totals 14 residues. Written as DNA, the CDR3 is TGTGCCAGCTCCCACCCATCCAGGGACCATGGCTACACCTTC. Amino acid sequence: CASSHPSRDHGYTF.

The chain couples TRBV7-6 to TRBJ2-7, with D possibly matching TRBD2 (6 bases). The CDR3 is 15 amino acids. Deletions cut 0 bases from V and 7 bases from J, with 16 bases between. The germline CDR1 and CDR2 sequences are SGHVS and FNYEAQ. The DNA of the CDR3 is TGTGCCAGCAGCTTAGCTGGGGAGGACACCGGGGAGCAGTACTTC. The encoded protein is CASSLAGEDTGEQYF.

This clonotype was picked up many times. The CDR3 reads CASSSQREFYEQYF. The CDR3 DNA is TGTGCCAGCAGTTCCCAGCGGGAGTTTTACGAGCAGTACTTC. The rearrangement uses TRBV6-2 or TRBV6-3 and TRBJ2-7, with 8 bases identical to TRBD2. The germline V gene has CDR1 MNHEY and CDR2 SVGEGT. Trimming cost V 4 bases and J 4 bases; bases outside gene matches: 6. The CDR3 loop spans 14 amino acids.

In the case of this clonotype: Here the CDR3 omits its conserved ending phenylalanine or tryptophan, so a read error is the likely source. The V call is TRBV7-9, the J call TRBJ1-2, with D unclear. The CDR3 consists of 14 residues. CDR1 and CDR2 (germline): SEHNR, FQNEAQ (reference sequence). Trimming took off 5 bases at V and 0 bases at J, with 10 bases between the two ends. CDR3: CASSQIIANYGYTS. CDR3 coding DNA: TGTGCCAGCAGCCAAATCATAGCTAACTATGGCTACACCTCC.

A few counts support this clonotype. V gene TRBV7-9 combines with J gene TRBJ2-7; 7 bases map to TRBD1. This CDR3 is 14 amino acids long. Germline V gene data show CDR1 as SEHNR and CDR2 as FQNEAQ (reference sequence). With 8 bases clipped from V and 1 base from J, the junction kept 8 bases outside the gene matches. The CDR3, as DNA: TGTGCCAGCTCACCAGGGGGTCGGTCCTACGAGCAGTACTTC. The encoded protein is CASSPGGRSYEQYF.

This clonotype came up many times. The J gene is TRBJ2-2, the V gene TRBV2; D ambiguous. The CDR3 is 14 amino acids. From germline, CDR1 is SNHLY and CDR2 FYNNEI. Trimming removed 2 bases from V and 1 base from J, with 5 bases in between. The CDR3 loop reads CASSERENTGELFF. The CDR3, as DNA: TGTGCCAGCAGTGAACGCGAGAACACCGGGGAGCTGTTTTTT.

This clonotype was recorded at least ten times. This CDR3 is CASSQDAQSEDGYTF. CDR3 nucleotides: TGCGCCAGCAGCCAAGATGCCCAGTCGGAGGACGGCTACACCTTC. This chain connects TRBV4-1 to TRBJ1-2; D unclear. CDR3 length: 15 amino acids. The germline V gene has CDR1 MGHRA and CDR2 YSYEKL. Trimming took off 0 bases at V and 8 bases at J, with 16 bases between the two ends.

The V and J genes are TRBV14 and TRBJ2-7, with D possibly being TRBD1 (6 bases). Germline values: CDR1 SGHDN, CDR2 FVKESK. The CDR3 has 12 residues. CDR3: CAKRTGIYEQYF. In DNA, the CDR3 is TGTGCTAAAAGAACAGGGATCTACGAGCAGTACTTC.

The table lists this clonotype with a count of one. The CDR3 end shows no conserved phenylalanine or tryptophan, and so a read error is likely. The limits of the CDR3 on the DNA are not certain, so only TCRdb's listed CDR3 is given. The rearrangement links TRBV15 to TRBJ1-4. The CDR3 numbers 9 amino acids, ends counted. Germline V gene data show CDR1 as LNHNV and CDR2 as YYDKDF (reference sequence). CDR3 sequence: CATSRDLLT.

This sequence joins TRBV20-1 and TRBJ2-7; possible D gene TRBD2, 5 bases. The J call may be faulty, since TRBJ2-1 better matches the DNA end. The CDR3 totals 12 residues. Germline assignment: CDR1 DFQATT and CDR2 SNEGSKA (reference sequence). CDR3 in amino acids: CSARVIANEQFF. Here the CDR3 DNA reads TGCAGTGCTAGAGTTATAGCGAATGAGCAGTTCTTC.

This clonotype came up many times. The V and J genes are TRBV12-3 or TRBV12-4 and TRBJ1-6; D remains ambiguous. The CDR3 is 11 residues long. V dropped 4 bases and J dropped 10 bases, with 5 bases sitting between them. The CDR3 spells CASSSLSPLHF. Here the CDR3 DNA reads TGTGCCAGCAGTTCGCTGTCACCCCTCCACTTT.